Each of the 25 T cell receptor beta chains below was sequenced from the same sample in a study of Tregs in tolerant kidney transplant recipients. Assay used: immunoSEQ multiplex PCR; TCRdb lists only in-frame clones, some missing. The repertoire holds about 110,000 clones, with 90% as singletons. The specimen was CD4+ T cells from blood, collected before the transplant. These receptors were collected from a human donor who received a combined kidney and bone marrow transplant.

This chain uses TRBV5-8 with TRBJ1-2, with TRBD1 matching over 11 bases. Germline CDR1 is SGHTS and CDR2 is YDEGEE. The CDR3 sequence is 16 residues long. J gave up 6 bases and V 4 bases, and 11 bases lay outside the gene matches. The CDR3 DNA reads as TGTGCCAGCAGCAGAGGACAGGGGGCTCTTACGGATGGCTACACCTTC. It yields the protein CASSRGQGALTDGYTF.

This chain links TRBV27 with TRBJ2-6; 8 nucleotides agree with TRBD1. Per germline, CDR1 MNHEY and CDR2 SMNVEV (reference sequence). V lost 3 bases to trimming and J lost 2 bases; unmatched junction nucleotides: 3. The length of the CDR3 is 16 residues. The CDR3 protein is CASSFSGGAGANVLTF. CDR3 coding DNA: TGTGCCAGCAGTTTTTCAGGGGGCGCTGGGGCCAACGTCCTGACTTTC. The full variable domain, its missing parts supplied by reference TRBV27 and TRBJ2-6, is EAQVTQNPRYLITVTGKKLTVTCSQNMNHEYMSWYRQDPGLGLRQIYYSMNVEVTDKGDVPEGYKVSRKEKRNFPLILESPSPNQTSLYFCASSFSGGAGANVLTFGAGSRLTVL.

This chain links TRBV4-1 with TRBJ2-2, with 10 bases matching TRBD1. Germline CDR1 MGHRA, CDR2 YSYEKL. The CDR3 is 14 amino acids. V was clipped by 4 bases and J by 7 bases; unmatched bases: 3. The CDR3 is CASSRQGAIGELFF. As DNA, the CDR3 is TGCGCCAGCAGCCGACAGGGGGCTATCGGGGAGCTGTTTTTT.

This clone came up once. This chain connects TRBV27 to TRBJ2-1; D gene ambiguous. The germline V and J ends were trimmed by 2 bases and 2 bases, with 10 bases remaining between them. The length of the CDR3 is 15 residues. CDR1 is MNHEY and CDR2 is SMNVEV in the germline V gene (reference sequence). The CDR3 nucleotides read TGTGCCAGCAGTTTAAGGCTAGATCCCTACAATGAGCAGTTCTTC. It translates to CASSLRLDPYNEQFF.

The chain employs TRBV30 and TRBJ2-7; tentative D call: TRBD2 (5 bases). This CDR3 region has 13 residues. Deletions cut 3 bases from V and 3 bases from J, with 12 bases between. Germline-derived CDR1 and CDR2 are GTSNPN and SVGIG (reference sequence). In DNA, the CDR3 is TGTGCCTGGAGCGACGGACGGGACTACGAGCAGTACTTC. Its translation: CAWSDGRDYEQYF. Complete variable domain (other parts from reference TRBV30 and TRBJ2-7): SQTIHQWPATLVQPVGSPLSLECTVEGTSNPNLYWYRQAAGRGLQLLFYSVGIGQISSEVPQNLSASRPQDRQFILSSKKLLLSDSGFYLCAWSDGRDYEQYFGPGTRLTVT.

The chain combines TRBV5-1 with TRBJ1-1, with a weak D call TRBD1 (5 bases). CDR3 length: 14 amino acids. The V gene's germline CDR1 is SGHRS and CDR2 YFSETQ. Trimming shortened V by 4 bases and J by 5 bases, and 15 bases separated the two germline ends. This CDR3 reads CASSKSGKGTEAFF. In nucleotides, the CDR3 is TGCGCCAGCAGCAAATCAGGGAAGGGGACTGAAGCTTTCTTT.

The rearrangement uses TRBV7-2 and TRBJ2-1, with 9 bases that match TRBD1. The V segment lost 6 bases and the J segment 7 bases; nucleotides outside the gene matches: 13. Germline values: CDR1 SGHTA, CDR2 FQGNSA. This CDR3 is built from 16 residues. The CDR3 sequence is CASRPGQGRATNEQFF. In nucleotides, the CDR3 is TGTGCCAGCAGACCGGGACAGGGAAGGGCCACTAATGAGCAGTTCTTC.

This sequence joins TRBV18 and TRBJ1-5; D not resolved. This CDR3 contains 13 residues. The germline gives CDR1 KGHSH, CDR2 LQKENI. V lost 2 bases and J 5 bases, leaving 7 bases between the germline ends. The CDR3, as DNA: TGTGCCAGCTCACCATCCGGGGATCAGCCCCAGCATTTT. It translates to CASSPSGDQPQHF.

CDR3 sequence: CAISATGGREAFF. For the CDR3, the DNA is TGTGCCATCAGCGCGACAGGGGGCCGTGAAGCTTTCTTT. J is TRBJ1-1 and V is TRBV10-3; 10 bases map to TRBD1. The V and J ends lost 6 bases and 7 bases, in that order; junction bases with no gene match: 5. Germline V CDR1 and CDR2: ENHRY, SYGVKD. The CDR3 totals 13 residues.

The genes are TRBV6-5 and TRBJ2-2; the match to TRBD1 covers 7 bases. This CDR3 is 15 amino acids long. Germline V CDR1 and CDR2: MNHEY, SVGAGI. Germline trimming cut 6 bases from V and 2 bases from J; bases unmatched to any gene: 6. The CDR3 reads CASRPGQANTGELFF. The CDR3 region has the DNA TGTGCCAGCAGACCCGGACAGGCTAACACCGGGGAGCTGTTTTTT.

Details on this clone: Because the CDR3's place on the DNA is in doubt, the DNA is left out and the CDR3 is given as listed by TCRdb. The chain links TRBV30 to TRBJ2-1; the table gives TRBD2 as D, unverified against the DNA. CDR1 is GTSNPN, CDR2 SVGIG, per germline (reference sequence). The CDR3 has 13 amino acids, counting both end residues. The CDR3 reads CAFGPGLAYEQFF.

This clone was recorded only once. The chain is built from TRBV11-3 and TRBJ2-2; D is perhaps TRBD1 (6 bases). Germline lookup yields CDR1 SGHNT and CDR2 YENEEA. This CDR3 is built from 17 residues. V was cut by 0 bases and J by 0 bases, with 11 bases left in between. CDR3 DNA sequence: TGTGCCAGCAGCTTAGATTCGACAGGAGCGAACACCGGGGAGCTGTTTTTT. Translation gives CASSLDSTGANTGELFF.

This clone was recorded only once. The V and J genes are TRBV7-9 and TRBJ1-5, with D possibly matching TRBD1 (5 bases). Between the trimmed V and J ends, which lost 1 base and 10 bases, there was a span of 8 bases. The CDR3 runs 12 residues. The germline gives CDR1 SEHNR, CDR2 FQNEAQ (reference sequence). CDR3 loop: CASSLEQGPQHF. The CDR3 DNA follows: TGTGCCAGCAGCTTAGAGCAGGGACCCCAGCATTTT.

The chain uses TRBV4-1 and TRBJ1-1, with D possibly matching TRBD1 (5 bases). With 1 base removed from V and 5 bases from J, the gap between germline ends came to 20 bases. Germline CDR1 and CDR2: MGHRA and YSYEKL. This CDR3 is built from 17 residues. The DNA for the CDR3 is TGCGCCAGCAGCCAAGCCCTACTCCGGGACCGGGGGACTGAAGCTTTCTTT. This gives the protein CASSQALLRDRGTEAFF.

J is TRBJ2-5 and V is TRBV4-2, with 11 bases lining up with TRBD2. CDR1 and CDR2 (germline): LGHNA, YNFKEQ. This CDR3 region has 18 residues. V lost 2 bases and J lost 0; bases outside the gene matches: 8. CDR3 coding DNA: TGTGCCAGCAGCCAAAGTAGCGGGGGGGCCGGGTACCAAGAGACCCAGTACTTC. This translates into CASSQSSGGAGYQETQYF.

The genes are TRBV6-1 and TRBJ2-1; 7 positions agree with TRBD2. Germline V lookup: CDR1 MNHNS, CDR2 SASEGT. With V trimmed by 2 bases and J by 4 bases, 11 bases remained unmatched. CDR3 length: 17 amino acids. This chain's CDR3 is CASSEMAFGGGYNEQFF. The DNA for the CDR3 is TGTGCCAGCAGTGAAATGGCCTTCGGGGGAGGGTACAATGAGCAGTTCTTC.

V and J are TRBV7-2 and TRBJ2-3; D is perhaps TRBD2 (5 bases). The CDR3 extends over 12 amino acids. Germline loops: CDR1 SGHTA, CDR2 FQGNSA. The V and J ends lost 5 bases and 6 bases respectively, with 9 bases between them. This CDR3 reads CASSPRGDTQYF. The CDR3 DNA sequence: TGTGCCAGCAGCCCCCGCGGGGATACGCAGTATTTT.

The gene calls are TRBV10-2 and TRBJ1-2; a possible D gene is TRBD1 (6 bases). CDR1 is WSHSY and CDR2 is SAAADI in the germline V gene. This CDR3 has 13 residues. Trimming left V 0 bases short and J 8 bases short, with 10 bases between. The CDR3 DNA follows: TGCGCCAGCAGTGAGTCCCGGGGGGGCGGCTACACCTTC. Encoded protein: CASSESRGGGYTF.

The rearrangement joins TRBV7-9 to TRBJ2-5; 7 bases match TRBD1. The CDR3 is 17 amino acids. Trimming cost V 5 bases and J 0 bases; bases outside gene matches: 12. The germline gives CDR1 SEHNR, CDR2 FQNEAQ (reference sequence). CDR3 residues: CASSKNRDSLYQETQYF. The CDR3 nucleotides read TGTGCCAGCAGCAAGAACCGGGACAGCCTATACCAAGAGACCCAGTACTTC.

CDR3 DNA sequence: TGTGCCAGCAGTTACCTAGGGACAACAGATACGCAGTATTTT. It specifies CASSYLGTTDTQYF. V and J are TRBV6-6 and TRBJ2-3; D possibly corresponds to TRBD1 (6 bases). The germline CDR1 and CDR2 sequences are MNHNY and SVGAGI (reference sequence). Trimming shortened V by 2 bases and J by 3 bases, and 9 bases separated the two germline ends. This CDR3 is 14 amino acids long.

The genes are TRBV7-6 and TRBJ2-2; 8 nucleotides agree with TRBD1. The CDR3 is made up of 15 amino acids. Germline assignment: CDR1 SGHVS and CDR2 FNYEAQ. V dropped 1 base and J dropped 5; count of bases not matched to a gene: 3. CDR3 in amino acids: CASSLGQGSTGELFF. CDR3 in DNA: TGTGCCAGCAGCTTAGGACAGGGGAGTACCGGGGAGCTGTTTTTT.

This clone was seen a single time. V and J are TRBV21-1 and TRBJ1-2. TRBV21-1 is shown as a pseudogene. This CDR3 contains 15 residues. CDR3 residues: CASSYKATCSYGYTF. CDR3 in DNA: TGTGCCAGCAGCTATAAAGCGACTTGCAGCTATGGCTACACCTTC.

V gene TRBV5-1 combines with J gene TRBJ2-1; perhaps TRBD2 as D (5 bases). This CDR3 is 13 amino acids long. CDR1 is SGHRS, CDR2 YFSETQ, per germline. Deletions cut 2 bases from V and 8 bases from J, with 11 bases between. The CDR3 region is CASSFELVHEQFF. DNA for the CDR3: TGCGCCAGCAGCTTCGAACTAGTCCATGAGCAGTTCTTC.

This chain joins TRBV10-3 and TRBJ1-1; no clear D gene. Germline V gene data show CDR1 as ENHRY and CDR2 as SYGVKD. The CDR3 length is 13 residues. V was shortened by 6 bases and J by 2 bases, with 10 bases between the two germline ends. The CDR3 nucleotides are TGTGCCATCAGGGGAGACGCAAACACTGAAGCTTTCTTT. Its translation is CAIRGDANTEAFF.

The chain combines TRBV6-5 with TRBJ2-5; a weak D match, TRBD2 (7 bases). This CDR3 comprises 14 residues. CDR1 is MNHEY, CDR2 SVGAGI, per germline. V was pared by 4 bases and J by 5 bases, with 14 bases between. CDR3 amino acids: CASSFGGRVETQYF. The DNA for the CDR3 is TGTGCCAGCAGTTTCGGGGGGCGCGTCGAGACCCAGTACTTC.